Below, 5 T cell receptor beta chains from the same sample are listed, as sequenced in a study of shared clonotypes between healthy human individuals. Clones were read by immunoSEQ multiplex PCR, and TCRdb kept only the in-frame ones, dropping some. Here the sample spans 2 million to 2.5 million clones, approximately 93% being singletons. The sequencing input was naive CD4+ T cells from PBMCs. Described subset: CD45RA+ positively selected. The receptors were sampled from a man aged 18-30 years in good health. Some clones in this sample may be carry-over from other donors' samples.

The DNA for the CDR3 is TGTGCCAGCAGTTCCCGACTAGCGGGATTCACAGATACGCAGTATTTT. This translates into CASSSRLAGFTDTQYF. V is TRBV28 and J is TRBJ2-3; 11 bases are shared with TRBD2. Trimming cost V 4 bases and J 2 bases; bases outside gene matches: 5. Germline V gene data show CDR1 as MDHEN and CDR2 as SYDVKM. The CDR3 length is 16 residues.

V and J are TRBV28 and TRBJ2-3; a weak D match, TRBD1 (6 bases). Germline V gene sequence: CDR1 MDHEN, CDR2 SYDVKM. Deletions cut 5 bases from V and 5 bases from J, with 14 bases between. The CDR3 covers 14 residues. The CDR3 nucleotides are TGTGCCAGCAGTCCCGCGTTAGGGGGAGATACGCAGTATTTT. It yields the protein CASSPALGGDTQYF.

This clone was seen more than once but under ten times. The rearrangement links TRBV27 to TRBJ2-2; D is uncertain. This CDR3 contains 14 residues. CDR1 is MNHEY, CDR2 SMNVEV, per germline (reference sequence). Trimming took 2 bases from V and 3 from J, leaving 7 bases between them. The DNA of the CDR3 is TGTGCCAGCAGTTTAACCACCTACACCGGGGAGCTGTTTTTT. Translating gives CASSLTTYTGELFF.

The chain recombines TRBV6-6 with TRBJ2-1; perhaps D is TRBD1 or TRBD2 (6 bases each). This CDR3 region has 14 residues. CDR1 MNHNY and CDR2 SVGAGI come from the germline V gene (reference sequence). CDR3 sequence: CAQSRDSKGGEQFF. The DNA of the CDR3 is TGTGCGCAGTCCCGGGACTCAAAAGGGGGTGAGCAGTTCTTC.

This rearrangement joins TRBV28 to TRBJ1-1; the D gene is possibly TRBD1 (6 bases). Germline V gene lookup returns CDR1 MDHEN and CDR2 SYDVKM. This CDR3 has 13 amino acids. V lost 3 bases to trimming and J lost 5 bases, with 10 bases between them. This chain's CDR3 is CASSFNRVTEAFF. The CDR3 DNA follows: TGTGCCAGCAGTTTTAACAGGGTAACTGAAGCTTTCTTT.